Presented here are 25 T cell receptor beta chains from one specimen sequenced in a study of blood T cell repertoires in COVID-19. Sequenced by immunoSEQ multiplex PCR; TCRdb stores in-frame clones only, minus some. The sample lists 75,000 to 90,000 clones; approximately 80% were seen once. Sequenced material: peripheral blood. Source of these receptors: a man older than 75 with active or convalescent COVID-19.

The chain links TRBV7-3 to TRBJ2-2; tentative D call: TRBD2 (6 bases). This CDR3 region has 18 residues. The V gene lost 1 base and the J gene lost 3 bases, with 18 bases spanning the gap. Per germline, CDR1 SGHTA and CDR2 FQGTGA. The CDR3: CASSLSRGDQRDTGELFF. The CDR3 DNA is TGTGCCAGCAGCTTAAGTCGCGGGGACCAAAGGGACACCGGGGAGCTGTTTTTT.

The J gene is TRBJ1-2, the V gene TRBV3-1 (or the pseudogene TRBV3-2); maybe TRBD1 (5 bases). Trimming took 4 bases from V and 10 from J, leaving 13 bases between them. Germline loops: CDR1 LGHDT, CDR2 YNNKEL (reference sequence). This CDR3 spans 12 amino acids. CDR3 region: CASSLQEGDYTF. CDR3 nucleotide sequence: TGTGCCAGCAGCCTCCAAGAAGGGGACTACACCTTC.

The chain links TRBV10-1 to TRBJ2-2; no clear D gene. Germline V gene lookup returns CDR1 WNHNN and CDR2 SYGVQD (reference sequence). The V end lost 0 bases, the J end lost 8 bases, and 7 bases lay between the germline ends. The CDR3 runs 13 residues. The DNA of the CDR3 is TGCGCCAGCAGTGAGTCGGGCCGGGGGGAGCTGTTTTTT. Protein product: CASSESGRGELFF.

The chain recombines TRBV3-1 (or the pseudogene TRBV3-2) with TRBJ2-3; 10 nucleotides line up with TRBD1. The V and J ends lost 10 bases and 6 bases, in that order; junction bases with no gene match: 16. Germline CDR1 and CDR2: LGHDT and YNNKEL (reference sequence). The CDR3 extends over 16 amino acids. CDR3 nucleotides: TGTGCCACTTCTCCCTGGGGACAGGGGACGGGGGATACGCAGTATTTT. It translates to CATSPWGQGTGDTQYF.

The chain uses TRBV20-1 and TRBJ2-7; no firm D call. Germline lookup yields CDR1 DFQATT and CDR2 SNEGSKA (reference sequence). The V end lost 6 bases, the J end lost 2 bases, and 8 bases lay between the germline ends. CDR3 length: 11 residues. The DNA for the CDR3 is TGCAGTGCGAGGTCGGCCTACGAGCAGTACGTC. Its translation is CSARSAYEQYV.

This chain joins TRBV24-1 and TRBJ2-5; D is undetermined. In germline, CDR1 is KGHDR, CDR2 SFDVKD. The V and J ends lost 5 bases and 0 bases respectively, with 12 bases between them. The CDR3 is 15 amino acids. The CDR3 spells CATSGPAGHQETQYF. The CDR3 bases are TGTGCCACCAGTGGGCCGGCAGGCCACCAAGAGACCCAGTACTTC.

This sequence joins TRBV4-2 and TRBJ1-2, with TRBD1 matching over 9 bases. Germline V gene lookup returns CDR1 LGHNA and CDR2 YNFKEQ. The J segment lost 6 bases and the V segment lost 4 bases, leaving 9 bases of the junction unmatched. This CDR3 contains 15 residues. CDR3 loop: CASSPLQGARNGYTF. In DNA, the CDR3 is TGTGCCAGCAGCCCCTTACAGGGGGCGCGAAATGGCTACACCTTC.

This clone was observed a few times. This chain links TRBV7-2 with TRBJ2-3, with 8 bases lining up with TRBD1. Trimming removed 4 bases from V and 2 bases from J; junction bases left unmatched: 5. Germline V gene data show CDR1 as SGHTA and CDR2 as FQGNSA. This CDR3 is 15 amino acids long. CDR3 loop: CASSSDRGYTDTQYF. The CDR3 bases are TGTGCCAGCAGCTCAGACAGGGGATACACAGATACGCAGTATTTT.

The chain links TRBV9 to TRBJ2-2, with D possibly matching TRBD2 (5 bases). The CDR3 runs to 14 residues. V dropped 4 bases and J dropped 7 bases, with 14 bases sitting between them. Germline CDR1 SGDLS, CDR2 YYNGEE. CDR3 bases: TGTGCCAGCAGCTTAAGGCGGGCGGGCGGGGAGCTGTTTTTT. It translates to CASSLRRAGGELFF. Based on the CDR3 plus reference TRBV9 and TRBJ2-2, the full variable domain is DSGVTQTPKHLITATGQRVTLRCSPRSGDLSVYWYQQSLDQGLQFLIQYYNGEERAKGNILERFSAQQFPDLHSELNLSSLELGDSALYFCASSLRRAGGELFFGEGSRLTVL.

This clone has a single count. This rearrangement joins TRBV28 to TRBJ2-1; TRBD2 aligns across 9 bases. The CDR3 is 16 amino acids. Germline CDR1 is MDHEN and CDR2 is SYDVKM. J lost 7 bases, V lost 1 base, and 8 bases had no gene match. DNA for the CDR3: TGTGCCAGCAGTTTATTGCCGGCTAGCGGGACGAATGAGCAGTTCTTC. Translating gives CASSLLPASGTNEQFF.

The chain uses TRBV5-1 and TRBJ1-2, with D perhaps matching TRBD1 (5 bases). CDR1 is SGHRS, CDR2 YFSETQ, per germline. The CDR3 runs 17 residues. Trimming pared 0 bases from V and 2 bases from J, leaving 17 bases between. The CDR3 DNA reads as TGCGCCAGCAGCTTGGTCCCCAGACAGAGAGGAAACTATGGCTACACCTTC. Translation gives CASSLVPRQRGNYGYTF.

This rearrangement joins TRBV6-5 to TRBJ1-1; no clear D gene. The V end lost 0 bases, the J end lost 0 bases, and 8 bases lay between the germline ends. Germline V gene lookup returns CDR1 MNHEY and CDR2 SVGAGI. The CDR3 runs to 15 residues. The CDR3 region has the DNA TGTGCCAGCAGTTACTCAGCGGGTATGAACACTGAAGCTTTCTTT. It encodes CASSYSAGMNTEAFF.

J is TRBJ2-2 and V is TRBV19; the match to TRBD2 covers 16 bases. The CDR3 loop spans 17 amino acids. CDR1 and CDR2 from the germline V gene are LNHDA and SQIVND (reference sequence). The junction had 5 bases not matched to a gene; V was cut back by 4 bases and J by 6 bases. The CDR3 spells CASSKGLAGGQAGELFF. Written as DNA, the CDR3 is TGTGCCAGTAGTAAGGGACTAGCGGGGGGGCAGGCCGGGGAGCTGTTTTTT.

This clone occurred a few times. The chain couples TRBV25-1 to TRBJ1-2; D might be TRBD1 (6 bases). Between the trimmed V and J ends, which lost 6 bases and 3 bases, there was a span of 11 bases. This CDR3 spans 13 amino acids. Germline CDR1 reads MGHDK; CDR2 reads SYGVNS. The CDR3 nucleotides are TGTGCCAGCAGGACAGGTTTAGACTATGGCTACACCTTC. The encoded protein is CASRTGLDYGYTF.

The rearrangement joins TRBV5-6 to TRBJ2-1; a possible D gene is TRBD1 (5 bases). The length of the CDR3 is 15 residues. Germline CDR1 and CDR2: SGHDT and YYEEEE. Trimming shortened V by 1 base and J by 4 bases, and 12 bases separated the two germline ends. The CDR3 protein is CASSLLLGVYNEQFF. The CDR3, as DNA: TGTGCCAGCAGCTTGCTTTTAGGGGTATACAATGAGCAGTTCTTC.

The chain links TRBV7-9 to TRBJ1-5, with 8 bases matching TRBD1. Germline CDR1 and CDR2: SEHNR and FQNEAQ (reference sequence). CDR3 length equals 14 residues. J lost 4 bases, V lost 2 bases, and 1 base had no gene match. Here the CDR3 DNA reads TGTGCCAGCAGCTTAAACAGGGGGAATCAGCCCCAGCATTTT. This gives the protein CASSLNRGNQPQHF.

This clone was recorded once. The CDR3 region has the DNA TGTGCCAGCAGCTTGGGTACAGGGCGCACCGGGGAGCTGTTTTTT. Amino acid sequence: CASSLGTGRTGELFF. The genes are TRBV5-5 and TRBJ2-2; perhaps TRBD1 as D (6 bases). The length of the CDR3 is 15 residues. The V end lost 0 bases, the J end lost 4 bases, and 10 bases lay between the germline ends. Germline CDR1 is SGHKS and CDR2 is YYEKEE (reference sequence).

V and J are TRBV3-1 (or the pseudogene TRBV3-2) and TRBJ2-2; 9 bases map to TRBD1. Germline V gene sequence: CDR1 LGHDT, CDR2 YNNKEL (reference sequence). V lost 3 bases and J lost 10; bases outside the gene matches: 6. CDR3 length equals 14 residues. The CDR3 DNA reads TGTGCCAGCAGCCAGACAGGGGGAGACGCGGAGCTGTTTTTT. It specifies CASSQTGGDAELFF.

This clone was recorded once. The V call is TRBV5-4, the J call TRBJ2-3, with D perhaps TRBD2 (6 bases). The germline CDR1 and CDR2 sequences are SGHNT and YYREEE (reference sequence). V lost 3 bases to trimming and J lost 2 bases, with 22 bases between them. The CDR3 runs to 18 residues. The CDR3 nucleotides are TGTGCCAGCAGCTACCAATCTAGAGGGAGGATGGTCACAGATACGCAGTATTTT. Amino acid sequence: CASSYQSRGRMVTDTQYF.

This rearrangement joins TRBV3-1 (or the pseudogene TRBV3-2) to TRBJ2-5; 10 bases align to TRBD1. Germline values: CDR1 LGHDT, CDR2 YNNKEL (reference sequence). J gave up 0 bases and V 4 bases, and 5 bases lay outside the gene matches. This CDR3 comprises 16 residues. The CDR3 loop reads CASSLSGTGDQETQYF. The CDR3 DNA sequence: TGTGCCAGCAGCCTTTCCGGGACAGGGGACCAAGAGACCCAGTACTTC.

V and J are TRBV7-8 and TRBJ2-2, with D maybe TRBD1 (6 bases). CDR3 length: 13 amino acids. Germline V gene sequence: CDR1 SGHVS, CDR2 FQNEAQ. Trimming shortened V by 5 bases and J by 7 bases, and 11 bases separated the two germline ends. CDR3 protein: CASSVARGGELFF. CDR3 DNA sequence: TGTGCCAGCAGCGTGGCCAGGGGCGGGGAGCTGTTTTTT.

The rearrangement joins TRBV6-6 to TRBJ2-3; D is possibly TRBD1 (5 bases). The V gene's germline CDR1 is MNHNY and CDR2 SVGAGI (reference sequence). The CDR3 covers 14 residues. Trimming cost V 5 bases and J 5 bases, with 14 bases left between them. Here the CDR3 DNA reads TGTGCCAGCAGTCCAAGGGGATGGAGAGATACGCAGTATTTT. Its protein is CASSPRGWRDTQYF.

The chain uses TRBV3-1 (or the pseudogene TRBV3-2) and TRBJ2-2, with D uncertain. CDR1 is LGHDT, CDR2 YNNKEL, per germline (reference sequence). V shed 4 bases and J shed 6 bases, with 12 bases lying between them. The CDR3 sequence is 14 residues long. The CDR3, as DNA: TGTGCCAGCAGCCCCAACCGAGGTGCCGGGGAGCTGTTTTTT. Translating it yields CASSPNRGAGELFF.

The chain couples TRBV12-5 to TRBJ1-1, with D possibly matching TRBD1 (6 bases). The length of the CDR3 is 15 residues. Germline assignment: CDR1 LGHNT and CDR2 FRNRAP. Between the trimmed V and J ends, which lost 5 bases and 5 bases, there was a span of 18 bases. CDR3 nucleotide sequence: TGTGCTAGTGGTCCCTCGATACAGGGCTGGACTGAAGCTTTCTTT. Encoded protein: CASGPSIQGWTEAFF.

This clone appeared a few times. The rearrangement uses TRBV3-1 (or the pseudogene TRBV3-2) and TRBJ1-2; D not certain. Germline CDR1 LGHDT, CDR2 YNNKEL (reference sequence). Between the trimmed V and J ends, which lost 4 bases and 1 base, there was a span of 7 bases. This CDR3 spans 13 amino acids. The CDR3, as DNA: TGTGCCAGCAGCCGAGGGAGTAACTATGGCTACACCTTC. Translated, it gives CASSRGSNYGYTF.